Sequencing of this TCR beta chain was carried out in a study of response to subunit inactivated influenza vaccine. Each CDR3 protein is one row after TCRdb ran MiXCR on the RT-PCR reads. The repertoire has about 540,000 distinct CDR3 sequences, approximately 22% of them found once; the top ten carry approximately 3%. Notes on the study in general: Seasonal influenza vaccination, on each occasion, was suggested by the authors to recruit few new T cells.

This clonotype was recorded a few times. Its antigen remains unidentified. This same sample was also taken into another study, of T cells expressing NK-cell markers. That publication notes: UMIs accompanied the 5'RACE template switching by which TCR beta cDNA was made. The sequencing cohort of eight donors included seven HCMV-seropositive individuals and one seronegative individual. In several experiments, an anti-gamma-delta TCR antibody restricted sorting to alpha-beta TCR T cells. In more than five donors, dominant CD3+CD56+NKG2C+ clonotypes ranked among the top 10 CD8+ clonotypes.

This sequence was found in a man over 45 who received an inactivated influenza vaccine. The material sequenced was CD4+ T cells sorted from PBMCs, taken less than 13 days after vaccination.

CDR3 sequence: CASSFGGPISGNTIYF. Written as DNA, the CDR3 is TGCGCCAGCAGCTTTGGGGGGCCCATCTCTGGAAACACCATATATTTT. The V gene is TRBV5-1, the J gene TRBJ1-3, with D perhaps matching TRBD1 (6 bases). The CDR3 extends over 16 amino acids. V was shortened by 2 bases and J by 0 bases, with 12 bases between the two germline ends. Germline CDR1 SGHRS, CDR2 YFSETQ.